Each of the 18 T cell receptor beta chains below was sequenced from the same sample in a study of blood T cell repertoires in COVID-19. Profiled with immunoSEQ multiplex PCR; TCRdb holds only in-frame clones, not every one. The sample holds about 240,000 clones; around 90% are singletons and the top ten take under 0.95%. Material for sequencing was peripheral blood. The receptors were gathered from a woman in her 30s with acute or convalescent COVID-19.

V gene TRBV19 combines with J gene TRBJ2-3; TRBD1 might be the D (7 bases). CDR1 and CDR2 (germline): LNHDA, SQIVND (reference sequence). Trimming pared 3 bases from V and 1 base from J, leaving 17 bases between. The CDR3 is 17 residues long. CDR3 DNA: TGTGCCAGTAGTATTAACTCAGGGGGAGGCGGCACAGATACGCAGTATTTT. Translated: CASSINSGGGGTDTQYF.

The genes are TRBV6-5 and TRBJ1-5, with a tentative D call TRBD1 (6 bases). This CDR3 is built from 13 residues. The V gene's germline CDR1 is MNHEY and CDR2 SVGAGI. V was trimmed by 6 bases and J by 7 bases, leaving 13 bases between them. Here the CDR3 reads CASRQGTIQPQHF. CDR3 nucleotide sequence: TGTGCCAGCAGACAGGGTACGATCCAGCCCCAGCATTTT.

The chain couples TRBV25-1 to TRBJ2-5; TRBD2 agrees at 9 bases. The CDR3 spans 14 residues. V trimming: 4 bases; J trimming: 2 bases; junction bases outside the gene matches: 2. From germline, CDR1 is MGHDK and CDR2 SYGVNS. The CDR3 DNA sequence: TGTGCCAGCAGTGCGCTAGCGGGACAAGAGACCCAGTACTTC. It translates to CASSALAGQETQYF.

V usage is TRBV5-1 and J usage is TRBJ1-2, with 7 bases aligning to TRBD1. Germline assignment: CDR1 SGHRS and CDR2 YFSETQ. The CDR3 consists of 15 residues. After removal of 0 bases from V and 2 bases from J, the junction contained 4 bases not matched to a gene. The CDR3: CASSLEAGGNYGYTF. In DNA form, the CDR3 reads TGCGCCAGCAGCTTGGAGGCAGGGGGAAACTATGGCTACACCTTC.

The chain links TRBV7-2 to TRBJ2-1, with D maybe TRBD1 (5 bases). The CDR3 covers 13 residues. Germline CDR1 is SGHTA and CDR2 is FQGNSA. The V end was cut by 2 bases, the J end by 9 bases, with 11 bases between. The CDR3 region is CASSLMQGGEQFF. The CDR3 DNA reads TGTGCCAGCAGCTTAATGCAGGGCGGTGAGCAGTTCTTC.

The chain uses TRBV5-1 and TRBJ2-1; TRBD2 agrees at 7 bases. The CDR3 has 17 amino acids. Germline V lookup: CDR1 SGHRS, CDR2 YFSETQ. Trimming removed 2 bases from V and 0 bases from J; junction bases left unmatched: 8. This chain's CDR3 is CASSFIAGGSSYNEQFF. CDR3 in DNA: TGCGCCAGCAGCTTTATAGCGGGCGGAAGCTCCTACAATGAGCAGTTCTTC.

This clone was counted only a few times. V usage is TRBV9 and J usage is TRBJ2-3; no reliable D call. Germline V lookup: CDR1 SGDLS, CDR2 YYNGEE. Trimming left V 4 bases short and J 4 bases short, with 7 bases between. This CDR3 comprises 12 residues. CDR3 sequence: CASSPEADTQYF. The CDR3 coding sequence is TGTGCCAGCAGCCCCGAGGCAGATACGCAGTATTTT.

The rearrangement links TRBV7-2 to TRBJ1-3; D is possibly TRBD1 (6 bases). V was shortened by 3 bases and J by 0 bases, with 12 bases between the two germline ends. The CDR3 contains 16 residues. CDR1 is SGHTA and CDR2 is FQGNSA in the germline V gene. The CDR3 sequence: CASSFKTGISGNTIYF. The CDR3 region has the DNA TGTGCCAGCAGCTTTAAGACAGGCATCTCTGGAAACACCATATATTTT.

The chain combines TRBV19 with TRBJ2-1; 7 positions agree with TRBD1. The length of the CDR3 is 18 residues. V lost 5 bases, J lost 4 bases, and 17 bases stayed unmatched. CDR1 LNHDA and CDR2 SQIVND come from the germline V gene (reference sequence). This CDR3 reads CASSVLGKQGSRYNEQFF. Here the CDR3 DNA reads TGTGCCAGTAGTGTCCTTGGCAAACAGGGGTCTCGGTACAATGAGCAGTTCTTC.

This chain links TRBV7-9 with TRBJ2-3; D is unclear. The V gene's germline CDR1 is SEHNR and CDR2 FQNEAQ (reference sequence). CDR3 length equals 13 residues. The V and J ends lost 1 base and 5 bases respectively, with 7 bases between them. The chain's CDR3 is CASSLGRRDTQYF. CDR3 coding DNA: TGTGCCAGCAGCTTAGGTCGGAGAGATACGCAGTATTTT.

The chain couples TRBV6-5 to TRBJ2-1; D unclear. V lost 7 bases, J lost 1 base, and 14 bases lay in between. The CDR3 loop spans 15 amino acids. CDR1 and CDR2 (germline): MNHEY, SVGAGI. The CDR3 sequence is CASTPVSGSYNEQFF. CDR3 DNA sequence: TGTGCCAGCACTCCAGTTTCGGGTTCCTACAATGAGCAGTTCTTC.

This chain links TRBV27 with TRBJ1-6, with a possible D match to TRBD1 (5 bases). The CDR3 runs to 16 residues. Trimming took off 8 bases at V and 0 bases at J, with 14 bases between the two ends. CDR1 is MNHEY and CDR2 is SMNVEV in the germline V gene (reference sequence). Here the CDR3 reads CASRGVGSSYNSPLHF. As DNA, the CDR3 is TGTGCCAGCCGGGGGGTCGGGAGCTCCTATAATTCACCCCTCCACTTT.

This clone was observed a few times. The chain links TRBV5-1 to TRBJ2-6, with 7 positions matching TRBD1. This CDR3 contains 15 residues. The ends lost 4 bases at V and 3 bases at J; junction bases unmatched: 4. Germline CDR1 SGHRS, CDR2 YFSETQ. The CDR3 coding sequence is TGCGCCAGCAGCCCCGGGACAGTTGGGGCCAACGTCCTGACTTTC. It yields the protein CASSPGTVGANVLTF.

V gene TRBV7-9 combines with J gene TRBJ2-1; 7 bases line up with TRBD2. This CDR3 contains 15 residues. Germline V gene lookup returns CDR1 SEHNR and CDR2 FQNEAQ (reference sequence). J gave up 5 bases and V 1 base, and 5 bases lay outside the gene matches. DNA for the CDR3: TGTGCCAGCAGCTTAGAGGGAGGGCCACACAATGAGCAGTTCTTC. Protein: CASSLEGGPHNEQFF. The full variable domain, in which reference TRBV7-9 and TRBJ2-1 provide the parts outside the CDR3, is DTGVSQNPRHKITKRGQNVTFRCDPISEHNRLYWYRQTLGQGPEFLTYFQNEAQLEKSRLLSDRFSAERPKGSFSTLEIQRTEQGDSAMYLCASSLEGGPHNEQFFGPGTRLTVL.

This clone has more than one count but fewer than ten. The chain has TRBV6-4 and TRBJ1-2, with 9 bases aligning to TRBD1. CDR3 size: 15 residues. V dropped 5 bases and J dropped 6; count of bases not matched to a gene: 10. Per germline, CDR1 MRHNA and CDR2 SNTAGT. The CDR3 is CASSLSGTGLDGYTF. The CDR3 DNA reads TGTGCCAGCAGTCTCTCCGGGACAGGGTTGGATGGCTACACCTTC.

The chain joins TRBV6-5 to TRBJ2-7; D possibly corresponds to TRBD2 (6 bases). The CDR3 consists of 12 residues. V was pared by 7 bases and J by 6 bases, with 13 bases between. The germline CDR1 and CDR2 sequences are MNHEY and SVGAGI. In DNA form, the CDR3 reads TGTGCCAGCACCCCAAGGGGAGGCGAGCAGTACTTC. It is translated as CASTPRGGEQYF.

V gene TRBV14 combines with J gene TRBJ2-7, with 8 nucleotides matching TRBD1. With 3 bases clipped from V and 2 bases from J, the junction kept 9 bases outside the gene matches. The germline gives CDR1 SGHDN, CDR2 FVKESK. The CDR3 runs to 16 residues. CDR3 DNA sequence: TGTGCCAGCAGCCACAAAGGACAGGGTTACGCCTACGAGCAGTACTTC. Amino acid sequence: CASSHKGQGYAYEQYF.

V gene TRBV28 combines with J gene TRBJ1-4; no clear D. Germline CDR1 and CDR2: MDHEN and SYDVKM. The CDR3 consists of 16 residues. Trimming removed 3 bases from V and 8 bases from J, with 19 bases in between. The CDR3 sequence is CASSFLSAENREKLFF. DNA of the CDR3: TGTGCCAGCAGTTTTTTATCCGCAGAAAACAGAGAAAAACTGTTTTTT.